This paragraph covers one T cell receptor (beta chain) sequence. The sample is drawn from a study of OX40 agonist ivuxolimab in advanced cancers. Turning to the study itself: Partial response was recorded in three patients: one hepatocellular carcinoma and two cutaneous melanoma cases.

Germline CDR1 reads SQVTM; CDR2 reads ANQGSEA. V was pared by 6 bases and J by 1 base, with 6 bases of the junction left unmatched. The CDR3 consists of 14 residues. Data came from immunoSEQ multiplex PCR; TCRdb stores just in-frame clones and leaves some out. The sample has 75,000 to 90,000 clones; more than 75% are singletons. The input for sequencing was CD4+ or CD8+ T cells sorted from blood, taken in a trial of the OX40 agonist ivuxolimab. The TCR originated in an adult with an advanced solid tumor such as melanoma, head and neck, liver or kidney cancer. V and J are TRBV29-1 and TRBJ2-7; 10 bases are shared with TRBD1. CDR3 residues: CSVRPGQGSYEQYF. In nucleotides, the CDR3 is TGCAGCGTGAGACCGGGACAGGGGTCCTACGAGCAGTACTTC.